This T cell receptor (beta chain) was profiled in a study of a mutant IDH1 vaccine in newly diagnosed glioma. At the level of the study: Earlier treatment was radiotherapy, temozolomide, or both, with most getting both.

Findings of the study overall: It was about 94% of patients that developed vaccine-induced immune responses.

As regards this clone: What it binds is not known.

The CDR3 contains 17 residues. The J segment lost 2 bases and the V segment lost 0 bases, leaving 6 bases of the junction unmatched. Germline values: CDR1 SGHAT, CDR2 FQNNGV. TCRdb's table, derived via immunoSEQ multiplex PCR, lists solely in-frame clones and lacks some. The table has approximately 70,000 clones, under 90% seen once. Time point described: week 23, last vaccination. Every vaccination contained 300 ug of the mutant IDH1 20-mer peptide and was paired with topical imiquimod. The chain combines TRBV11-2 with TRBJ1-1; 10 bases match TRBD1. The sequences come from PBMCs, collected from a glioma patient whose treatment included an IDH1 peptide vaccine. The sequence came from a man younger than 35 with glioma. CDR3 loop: CASSLDRGQGSNTEAFF. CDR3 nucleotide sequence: TGTGCCAGCAGCTTAGATAGGGGACAGGGGTCAAACACTGAAGCTTTCTTT.